Listed below are T cell receptor beta chains from one sample, sequenced in a study of T cells after yellow fever vaccination. One entry per CDR3 protein, called by TCRdb with MiXCR from the 5' RACE reads. This table holds roughly 68,000 distinct CDR3 sequences, approximately 7% found once. The material was CD8+ T cells sorted from PBMCs, obtained 45 days after the first yellow fever vaccination. These receptors were obtained from a man in his late teens or twenties who received the YFV17D yellow fever vaccine. The CDR3 runs from the conserved cysteine through the conserved F or W. D genes are given only for firm matches. Clone size is not always given. Where it is, it says once, few, many or a class for expanded clones.

size: many; D: .; V: TRBV20-1; J: TRBJ2-5; CDR3: CSAGDSLQETQYF; DNA: TGCAGTGCAGGAGACAGTTTACAAGAGACCCAGTACTTC
size: many; D: .; V: TRBV7-9; J: TRBJ2-5; CDR3: CASSLVGALSGPQYF; DNA: TGTGCCAGCAGCTTAGTGGGGGCCCTGTCGGGTCCCCAGTACTTC
size: many; D: .; V: TRBV7-2; J: TRBJ1-4; CDR3: CASSSRGNDEKLFF; DNA: TGTGCCAGCAGCTCTAGGGGGAATGATGAAAAACTGTTTTTT
size: many; D: TRBD2; V: TRBV4-2; J: TRBJ2-3; CDR3: CASSHPVGLAGGPGTDTQYF; DNA: TGTGCCAGCAGCCATCCTGTCGGGCTAGCGGGGGGGCCCGGCACAGATACGCAGTATTTT
size: many; D: TRBD2; V: TRBV4-1; J: TRBJ2-1; CDR3: CASRPLTSGGIKEQFF; DNA: TGCGCCAGCAGGCCTCTGACTAGCGGGGGCATCAAGGAGCAGTTCTTC
size: many; D: .; V: TRBV29-1; J: TRBJ2-1; CDR3: CSVDRDNEQFF; DNA: TGCAGCGTTGACAGGGACAATGAGCAGTTCTTC
size: many; D: TRBD2; V: TRBV25-1; J: TRBJ2-2; CDR3: CASSEAGEAGELFF; DNA: TGTGCCAGCAGTGAGGCGGGGGAGGCCGGGGAGCTGTTTTTT
size: many; D: .; V: TRBV12-3/TRBV12-4; J: TRBJ1-1; CDR3: CASSSWDVGKGGEAFF; DNA: TGTGCCAGCAGTTCATGGGACGTCGGGAAAGGTGGGGAAGCTTTCTTT
size: many; D: .; V: TRBV7-2; J: TRBJ1-2; CDR3: CASSLTLLSPGGGYTF; DNA: TGTGCCAGCAGCTTAACGTTGCTGAGCCCTGGGGGTGGCTACACCTTC
size: many; D: .; V: TRBV7-2; J: TRBJ1-1; CDR3: CASSYGTHMNTEAFF; DNA: TGTGCCAGCAGTTACGGGACTCACATGAACACTGAAGCTTTCTTT
size: .; D: TRBD1; V: TRBV7-8; J: TRBJ2-1; CDR3: CASSLARQGYNEQFF; DNA: TGTGCCAGCAGCTTAGCCCGACAGGGTTACAATGAGCAGTTCTTC
size: .; D: .; V: TRBV7-6; J: TRBJ1-5; CDR3: CASSLGVLGRVNKQPQHF; DNA: TGTGCCAGCAGCTTAGGTGTCTTGGGCAGGGTGAACAAGCAGCCCCAGCATTTT
size: many; D: TRBD2; V: TRBV7-3; J: TRBJ2-1; CDR3: CASSLPTAGGVDEQFF; DNA: TGTGCCAGCAGCTTACCCACAGCGGGGGGGGTAGATGAGCAGTTCTTC
size: .; D: .; V: TRBV12-3/TRBV12-4; J: TRBJ1-1; CDR3: CASSQGPVTEAFF; DNA: TGTGCCAGCAGCCAGGGGCCGGTCACTGAAGCTTTCTTT
size: many; D: .; V: TRBV7-9; J: TRBJ2-2; CDR3: CASSFVVGRFTGELFF; DNA: TGTGCCAGCAGCTTCGTCGTTGGCAGGTTCACCGGGGAGCTGTTTTTT
size: many; D: TRBD1; V: TRBV7-6; J: TRBJ2-7; CDR3: CASALETGPYSYEQYF; DNA: TGTGCCAGCGCCCTGGAGACAGGGCCTTACTCTTACGAGCAGTACTTC
size: .; D: .; V: TRBV9; J: TRBJ1-6; CDR3: CASSVEGRGGASPLHF; DNA: TGTGCCAGCAGCGTCGAGGGGCGCGGCGGGGCTTCACCCCTCCACTTT
size: few; D: .; V: TRBV10-3; J: TRBJ1-5; CDR3: CAIAADVNQPQHF; DNA: TGTGCCATCGCGGCGGACGTGAATCAGCCCCAGCATTTT
size: .; D: .; V: TRBV10-3; J: TRBJ2-7; CDR3: CAISDDRNYEQYF; DNA: TGTGCCATCAGTGACGACAGAAATTACGAGCAGTACTTC
size: many; D: TRBD2; V: TRBV7-9; J: TRBJ2-1; CDR3: CASSDGLAGPNEQFF; DNA: TGTGCCAGCAGCGACGGACTAGCGGGGCCGAATGAGCAGTTCTTC
size: many; D: TRBD2; V: TRBV7-2; J: TRBJ2-7; CDR3: CASSLSGLAGGYEQYF; DNA: TGTGCCAGCAGCTTAAGCGGACTAGCGGGGGGCTACGAGCAGTACTTC
size: many; D: TRBD2; V: TRBV9; J: TRBJ2-5; CDR3: CASSVGAGAAETQYF; DNA: TGTGCCAGCAGCGTAGGAGCGGGGGCTGCGGAGACCCAGTACTTC
size: .; D: .; V: TRBV15; J: TRBJ2-1; CDR3: CATSSRTNYNEQFF; DNA: TGTGCCACCAGTTCCAGGACAAACTACAATGAGCAGTTCTTC
size: many; D: .; V: TRBV14; J: TRBJ2-1; CDR3: CASSQVGQGRFF; DNA: TGTGCCAGCAGCCAAGTCGGCCAGGGACGGTTCTTC
size: many; D: TRBD2; V: TRBV9; J: TRBJ2-2; CDR3: CASSVAGGELFF; DNA: TGTGCCAGCAGCGTAGCGGGGGGAGAGCTGTTTTTT
size: many; D: .; V: TRBV2; J: TRBJ2-7; CDR3: CASTWARYEQYF; DNA: TGTGCCAGCACCTGGGCCCGATACGAGCAGTACTTC
size: many; D: .; V: TRBV12-3/TRBV12-4; J: TRBJ1-2; CDR3: CASGLHYPSNGYTF; DNA: TGTGCCAGCGGACTACACTATCCGTCAAATGGCTACACCTTC
size: many; D: TRBD1; V: TRBV5-1; J: TRBJ1-6; CDR3: CASTTRQGTGSPLHF; DNA: TGCGCCAGCACCACAAGACAGGGAACGGGTTCACCCCTCCACTTT
size: few; D: .; V: TRBV9; J: TRBJ2-1; CDR3: CASSVGGASYNEQFF; DNA: TGTGCCAGCAGCGTAGGGGGGGCTTCCTACAATGAGCAGTTCTTC
size: many; D: TRBD2; V: TRBV12-3/TRBV12-4; J: TRBJ2-1; CDR3: CASSLLAGGRDEQFF; DNA: TGTGCCAGCAGTTTATTAGCGGGGGGGCGCGATGAGCAGTTCTTC
size: many; D: .; V: TRBV6-5; J: TRBJ1-2; CDR3: CASSSGLSYGYTF; DNA: TGTGCCAGCAGTTCGGGACTGAGCTATGGCTACACCTTC
size: .; D: .; V: TRBV13; J: TRBJ1-5; CDR3: CASSLYRNQPQHF; DNA: TGTGCCAGCAGCTTATACAGGAATCAGCCCCAGCATTTT
size: many; D: TRBD2; V: TRBV3-1; J: TRBJ2-7; CDR3: CASSKSSGGDRYEQYF; DNA: TGTGCCAGCAGCAAGAGTAGCGGGGGGGATCGCTACGAGCAGTACTTC
size: many; D: .; V: TRBV5-1; J: TRBJ2-5; CDR3: CASSLGSFSGQTQYF; DNA: TGCGCCAGCAGCTTGGGATCCTTCTCAGGGCAGACCCAGTACTTC
size: many; D: .; V: TRBV28; J: TRBJ2-3; CDR3: CASSLSWGVGRTDTQYF; DNA: TGTGCCAGCAGTTTATCTTGGGGAGTGGGGAGGACAGATACGCAGTATTTT